This T cell receptor beta chain was sequenced for a study of T cell repertoires in cytomegalovirus infection. For the study at large: Both a matching HLA type and CMV infection were indicated by public TCR beta signatures.

Concerning this clonotype: Its target is not known. Mismatch with germline at one junction end may stem from a read error.

TCRdb itself ran the reads through MiXCR, one entry per CDR3 protein. In the table there are about 920,000 distinct CDR3 sequences, around 32% of which are singletons. The CDR3 length is 13 residues. Study-level findings and limits: Of the TCR beta families, the public ones yielded a cumulative frequency that identified carriers of CMV plus the relevant HLA. HLA-C-restricted TCR beta clonotypes specific for CMV led the ex vivo response.

The source was cultured CD8+ T cells from PBMCs, collected from culture after CMV antigen stimulation. V gene TRBV12-3 or TRBV12-4 combines with J gene TRBJ2-1; weak D call: TRBD1 (5 bases). The sequence derives from a human donor in good health (CMV status not recorded). Some clones in this sample may be carry-over from other donors' samples. CDR3 protein: CVSRPGKMREQFF. For the CDR3, the DNA is TGTGTCAGCAGGCCAGGGAAAATGAGGGAGCAGTTCTTC.